These 13 T cell receptor beta chains were all obtained from the same sample, sequenced in a study of monozygotic twins with cystic fibrosis. Assay: immunoSEQ multiplex PCR; the TCRdb copy retains only in-frame clones and omits some. The data hold 30,000 to 35,000 clones, with just over 65% observed a single time. The sample consisted of blood. Every receptor here comes from a girl aged 5 to 17 with cystic fibrosis.

V and J are TRBV7-2 and TRBJ2-2; 12 nucleotides align to TRBD2. CDR1 is SGHTA and CDR2 is FQGNSA in the germline V gene. The CDR3 runs 17 residues. V lost 3 bases, J lost 3 bases, and 5 bases stayed unmatched. The CDR3 protein is CASSLSLAGGYTGELFF. In DNA form, the CDR3 reads TGTGCCAGCAGCTTGTCTCTAGCGGGAGGGTACACCGGGGAGCTGTTTTTT.

This clone was seen a handful of times. The rearrangement joins TRBV9 to TRBJ1-4; D possibly corresponds to TRBD1 (6 bases). V lost 4 bases and J 7 bases, leaving 14 bases between the germline ends. CDR3 size: 14 residues. CDR1 SGDLS and CDR2 YYNGEE come from the germline V gene. The CDR3 loop reads CASSLTGGGEKLFF. CDR3 DNA sequence: TGTGCCAGCAGCCTCACAGGAGGGGGTGAAAAACTGTTTTTT.

This clone has more than one count but fewer than ten. The chain uses TRBV30 and TRBJ2-2, with D possibly matching TRBD2 (5 bases). CDR1 is GTSNPN and CDR2 is SVGIG in the germline V gene (reference sequence). V lost 0 bases and J lost 5, with 16 bases in between. The CDR3 consists of 16 residues. The CDR3 DNA sequence: TGTGCCTGGAGTGTTGGTTCGGGGAGTGTTACCGGGGAGCTGTTTTTT. This codes for CAWSVGSGSVTGELFF.

This clone turned up a few times. The CDR3 sequence is CASSQGPATTDTQYF. In nucleotides, the CDR3 is TGCGCCAGCAGCCAGGGTCCCGCCACAACAGATACGCAGTATTTT. The chain uses TRBV4-1 and TRBJ2-3; D gene ambiguous. The CDR3 runs to 15 residues. Germline CDR1 MGHRA, CDR2 YSYEKL. V gave up 3 bases and J gave up 3 bases, with 13 bases separating them.

The chain recombines TRBV19 with TRBJ2-1; TRBD2 might be the D (6 bases). The V and J ends lost 2 bases and 4 bases respectively, with 12 bases between them. The length of the CDR3 is 15 residues. Germline V gives CDR1 LNHDA, CDR2 SQIVND (reference sequence). DNA of the CDR3: TGTGCCAGTAGTATACGGGCGGGACCGTACAATGAGCAGTTCTTC. The encoded protein is CASSIRAGPYNEQFF. The whole variable domain, remainder taken from reference TRBV19 and TRBJ2-1, is DGGITQSPKYLFRKEGQNVTLSCEQNLNHDAMYWYRQDPGQGLRLIYYSQIVNDFQKGDIAEGYSVSREKKESFPLTVTSAQKNPTAFYLCASSIRAGPYNEQFFGPGTRLTVL.

A single count supports this clone. This chain uses TRBV29-1 with TRBJ1-4, with TRBD1 as a possible D gene (5 bases). The CDR3 contains 16 residues. Germline loops: CDR1 SQVTM, CDR2 ANQGSEA. Trimming pared 4 bases from V and 8 bases from J, leaving 23 bases between. As DNA, the CDR3 is TGCAGCGTTGCGGGGGGGAGGGACGGATACCAGGAAAAACTGTTTTTT. The encoded protein is CSVAGGRDGYQEKLFF.

This chain links TRBV9 with TRBJ2-3; 8 bases are a match to TRBD2. The CDR3 consists of 14 residues. Germline V gene data show CDR1 as SGDLS and CDR2 as YYNGEE. V lost 3 bases to trimming and J lost 8 bases; unmatched junction nucleotides: 8. The chain's CDR3 is CASSAGGPGGTQYF. CDR3 DNA: TGTGCCAGCAGCGCGGGAGGGCCGGGGGGTACGCAGTATTTT.

The gene calls are TRBV25-1 and TRBJ2-1; TRBD2 is a possible D gene (5 bases). V was trimmed by 8 bases and J by 2 bases, leaving 16 bases between them. Germline CDR1 and CDR2: MGHDK and SYGVNS. The CDR3 is 15 residues long. Written as DNA, the CDR3 is TGTGCCAGCGCGATTTCGACGGGAACCTACAATGAGCAGTTCTTC. As protein: CASAISTGTYNEQFF. Full variable domain (outside the CDR3, taken from reference TRBV25-1 and TRBJ2-1): EADIYQTPRYLVIGTGKKITLECSQTMGHDKMYWYQQDPGMELHLIHYSYGVNSTEKGDLSSESTVSRIRTEHFPLTLESARPSHTSQYLCASAISTGTYNEQFFGPGTRLTVL.

This chain links TRBV30 with TRBJ1-6, with 7 bases fitting TRBD1. Germline CDR1 GTSNPN, CDR2 SVGIG (reference sequence). There are 14 residues in the CDR3. Trimming removed 3 bases from V and 7 bases from J; junction bases left unmatched: 6. The CDR3 sequence: CAWRRRDSNSPLHF. CDR3 in DNA: TGTGCCTGGAGGCGCCGGGACAGCAATTCACCCCTCCACTTT.

V is TRBV4-1 and J is TRBJ1-4; tentative D call: TRBD1 (6 bases). Germline CDR1 MGHRA, CDR2 YSYEKL. The CDR3 consists of 16 residues. The germline V and J ends were trimmed by 1 base and 6 bases, with 15 bases remaining between them. The CDR3 region has the DNA TGCGCCAGCAGCCAAGCTCAGGGGATCGCTTATGAAAAACTGTTTTTT. Translating gives CASSQAQGIAYEKLFF.

The CDR3, as DNA: TGTGCCAGCAGTTTGGCAGCATACTACTCTGGAAACACCATATATTTT. Protein: CASSLAAYYSGNTIYF. The chain links TRBV28 to TRBJ1-3, with D unresolved. The CDR3 covers 16 residues. Trimming pared 3 bases from V and 0 bases from J, leaving 12 bases between. In germline, CDR1 is MDHEN, CDR2 SYDVKM.

This chain connects TRBV4-3 to TRBJ2-7; either TRBD1 or TRBD2 may supply D (5 bases each). The CDR3 sequence is 15 residues long. Germline CDR1 and CDR2: LGHNA and YSLEER. V gave up 3 bases and J gave up 3 bases, with 15 bases separating them. The CDR3 region has the DNA TGCGCCAGCAGCCAGGGACCCACCTCGGGCTACGAGCAGTACTTC. It yields the protein CASSQGPTSGYEQYF.

The chain combines TRBV28 with TRBJ2-7; D is undetermined. Germline CDR1 and CDR2: MDHEN and SYDVKM. With 3 bases removed from V and 2 bases from J, the gap between germline ends came to 11 bases. This CDR3 has 14 residues. As DNA, the CDR3 is TGTGCCAGCAGTTTTGGCCTAACCACCTACGAGCAGTACTTC. It encodes CASSFGLTTYEQYF.